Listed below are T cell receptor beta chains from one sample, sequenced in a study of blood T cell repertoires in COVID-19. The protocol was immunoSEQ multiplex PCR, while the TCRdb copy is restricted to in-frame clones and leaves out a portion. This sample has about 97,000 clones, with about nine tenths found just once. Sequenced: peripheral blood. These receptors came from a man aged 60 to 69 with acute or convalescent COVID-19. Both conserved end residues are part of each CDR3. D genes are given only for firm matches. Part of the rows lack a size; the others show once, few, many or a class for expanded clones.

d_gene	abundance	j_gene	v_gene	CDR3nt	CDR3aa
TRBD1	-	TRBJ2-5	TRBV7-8	TGTGCCAGCAGCCCCGCCCGGGACAGGGGAGAGACCCAGTACTTC	CASSPARDRGETQYF
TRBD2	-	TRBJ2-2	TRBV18	TGTGCCAGCTCACCACCTAGCGGGGCTGGGGAGCTGTTTTTT	CASSPPSGAGELFF
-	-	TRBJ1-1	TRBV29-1	TGCAGCGTTGGCTGGACACTGAACACTGAAGCTTTCTTT	CSVGWTLNTEAFF
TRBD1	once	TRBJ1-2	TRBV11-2	TGTGCCAGCAGCGGGAGGACAGGGGGCAACTATGGCTACACCTTC	CASSGRTGGNYGYTF
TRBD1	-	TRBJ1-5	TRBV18	TGTGCCAGCTCACGGGACAGAAATCAGCCCCAGCATTTT	CASSRDRNQPQHF
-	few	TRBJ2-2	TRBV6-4	TGTGCCAGCAAATCACAAGAAACCACCGGGGAGCTGTTTTTT	CASKSQETTGELFF
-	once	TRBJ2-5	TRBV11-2	TGTGCCAGCAGCCCCACCCCCGGGGAGACCCAGTACTTC	CASSPTPGETQYF
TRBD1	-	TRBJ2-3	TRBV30	TGTGCCTGGAGTGTAGGTGGACAGGCGCGAGATACGCAGTATTTT	CAWSVGGQARDTQYF
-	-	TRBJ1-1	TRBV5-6	TGTGCCAGCAGCCACCCCGGGAACACTGAAGCTTTCTTT	CASSHPGNTEAFF
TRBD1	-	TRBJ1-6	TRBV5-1	TGCGCCAGCAGTTGGACAGGGAGCTCCTATAATTCACCCCTCCACTTT	CASSWTGSSYNSPLHF
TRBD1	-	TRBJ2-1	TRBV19	TGTGCCAGTAGGAACACAGGGGCTGGGGCCTACAATGAGCAGTTCTTC	CASRNTGAGAYNEQFF
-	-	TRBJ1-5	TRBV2	TGTGCCAGCACCCCCCGACACCCCGGGGGGTATAGCAATCAGCCCCAGCATTTT	CASTPRHPGGYSNQPQHF
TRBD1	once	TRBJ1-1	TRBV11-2	TGTGCCAGCAGCCGGACAGGGTCGAACACTGAAGCTTTCTTT	CASSRTGSNTEAFF
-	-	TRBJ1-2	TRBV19	TGTGCCAGTAGTCGGGGTTTGAACTACACCTTC	CASSRGLNYTF
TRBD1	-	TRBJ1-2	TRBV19	TGTGCCAGTAGTATTGGTGACAGGGAGGCTGGCTACACCTTC	CASSIGDREAGYTF
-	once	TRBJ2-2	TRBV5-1	TGCGCCAGCAGCACGACAGGAAACACCGGGGAGCTGTTTTTT	CASSTTGNTGELFF
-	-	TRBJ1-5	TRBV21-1	TGTGCCAGCAGCAGCAACCGGGACAGGGGGCGGCAGCCCCAGCATTTT	CASSSNRDRGRQPQHF
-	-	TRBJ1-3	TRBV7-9	TGTGCCAGCAGAATCGGGATGCAGCCCGGAAACACCATATATTTT	CASRIGMQPGNTIYF
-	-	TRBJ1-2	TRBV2	TGTGCCAGCAGTGAAGTCAGTTCAAACTATGGCTACACCTTC	CASSEVSSNYGYTF
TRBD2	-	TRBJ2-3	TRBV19	TGTGCCAGTAGTCTGACTAGCGGGGGTCCTATTGGGGCAGATACGCAGTATTTT	CASSLTSGGPIGADTQYF
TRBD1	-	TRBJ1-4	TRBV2	TGTGCCAGCATGGACAGGGGGAATGAAAAACTGTTTTTT	CASMDRGNEKLFF
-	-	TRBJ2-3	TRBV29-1	TGCAGCGTTGAGGGGGGGAAGGGGGCAGATACGCAGTATTTT	CSVEGGKGADTQYF
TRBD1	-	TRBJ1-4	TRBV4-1	TGCGCCAGCAGAAAAACAGGGGTGGTCTCAACTAATGAAAAACTGTTTTTT	CASRKTGVVSTNEKLFF
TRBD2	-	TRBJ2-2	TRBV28	TGTGCCAGCAGTTTGACGGGGGGAGTCGGGGAGCTGTTTTTT	CASSLTGGVGELFF
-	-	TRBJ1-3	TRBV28	TGTGCCAGCACCACCGACGGGACTGGAAACACCATATATTTT	CASTTDGTGNTIYF
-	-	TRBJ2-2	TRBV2	TGTGCCAGCAGAACAGGGAGCCGGGAGCTGTTTTTT	CASRTGSRELFF
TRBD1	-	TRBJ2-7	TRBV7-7	TGTGCCAGCAGCTTAAGGACAGGGGGCTATTACGAGCAGTACTTC	CASSLRTGGYYEQYF
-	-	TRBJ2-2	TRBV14	TGTGCCAGCGGGACACCGAACACCGGGGAGCTGTTTTTT	CASGTPNTGELFF
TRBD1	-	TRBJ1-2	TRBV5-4	TGTGCCAGCAGCTTGGTGGGACAGGCCTACTATGGCTACACCTTC	CASSLVGQAYYGYTF